The rows below give T cell receptor beta chains drawn from one sample of a study of T cell repertoires in cytomegalovirus infection. TCRdb redid the calling of the reads with MiXCR, one entry per CDR3 protein. The repertoire holds fewer than 550,000 distinct CDR3 sequences, with roughly 30% as singletons. The specimen was PBMCs. These receptors were taken from a human donor in good health (CMV status not recorded). Some clones in this sample may be carry-over from other donors' samples. Both conserved end residues are part of each CDR3. A D gene is named only where the DNA matches it firmly. Expanded clones are given a class, and other clones once, few, many or no size at all.

cdr3_nt cdr3_aa clone_size d_call j_call v_call
TGTGCCAGCAGCTTAAGTTTTGGCCCAACTTTTGAAGCTTTCTTT CASSLSFGPTFEAFF NA NA TRBJ1-1 TRBV7-2
TGTGCCAGCAGCCAAATGGGGCAGGACCTCATGGAGACCCAGTACTTC CASSQMGQDLMETQYF few NA TRBJ2-5 TRBV12-3/TRBV12-4
TGTGCCAGCAGCCCTACGCCCGGTGAAGCTTTCTTT CASSPTPGEAFF NA NA TRBJ1-1 TRBV9
TGTGCCAGCAGCCCCCGGGCCGAACAATACACAGATACGCAGTATTTT CASSPRAEQYTDTQYF NA NA TRBJ2-3 TRBV7-6
TGTGCCAGCAGCTTAATTAATCAGCCCCAGCATTTT CASSLINQPQHF NA NA TRBJ1-5 TRBV7-9
TGTGCCAGCAGCAAACTTAGCGGGGTTGAAGAGACCCAGTACTTC CASSKLSGVEETQYF few TRBD2 TRBJ2-5 TRBV7-6
TGTGCCAGCTCACCTTCAGGGGGGGGAACTGAAGCTTTCTTT CASSPSGGGTEAFF many TRBD1 TRBJ1-1 TRBV18
TGTGCCAGCAGCCCGATCCCCCTCCCCCGGGGGGAGCTGTTTTTT CASSPIPLPRGELFF NA NA TRBJ2-2 TRBV14
TGTGCCAGCAGTGAAGCAGGGAATGGCTACACCTTC CASSEAGNGYTF few NA TRBJ1-2 TRBV6-1
TGTGCCAGCAGTTACCCATCTGGGACAGGGAGGGAGACCCAGTACTTC CASSYPSGTGRETQYF NA TRBD1 TRBJ2-5 TRBV6-8